The present entry profiles one TCR beta chain with its context. The target antigen is unknown. This specimen belongs to a study of vaccination effects on CD4 cells after COVID-19. The table came from immunoSEQ multiplex PCR; TCRdb's copy has only in-frame clones and leaves some out. The repertoire holds tens of thousands of clones, with 74% as singletons. Viral peptide pool expansion of antigen-specific CD4+ T cells preceded sequencing in the ViraFEST assay. Following culture for nine to ten days, CD4+ T cells were isolated. Participants each got two BNT162b2 or mRNA-1273 vaccine doses. Researchers swapped half the medium for IL-2 medium on both days 3 and 7. The CDR3 covers 16 residues. Per the germline V gene, CDR1 is SGHNT and CDR2 is YYREEE (reference sequence). The V end was cut by 0 bases, the J end by 4 bases, with 16 bases between.

The clonotype was recovered from a human donor who received a COVID-19 vaccine. This sequence joins TRBV5-4 and TRBJ1-1; the D is unclear. The specimen was CD4+ T cells from PBMCs cultured with HCoV-229E spike peptides, collected after COVID-19 vaccination. CDR3 region: CASSLDAVVGSTEAFF. CDR3 nucleotides: TGTGCCAGCAGCTTGGATGCGGTAGTGGGGAGCACTGAAGCTTTCTTT. The variable domain in full, with the rest retrieved from reference TRBV5-4 and TRBJ1-1, is ETGVTQSPTHLIKTRGQQVTLRCSSQSGHNTVSWYQQALGQGPQFIFQYYREEENGRGNFPPRFSGLQFPNYSSELNVNALELDDSALYLCASSLDAVVGSTEAFFGQGTRLTVV.